The clone carrying this TCR beta chain was recorded a few times. The antigen remains undetermined. Prepared TCR beta cDNA libraries contained unique molecular identifiers. TCRdb itself ran the PCR reads through MiXCR, one entry per CDR3 protein. The sample contains hundreds of thousands of distinct CDR3 sequences, around 40% of which appear only once. The data were taken from a study of post-analysis software for immune sequencing data. Germline loops: CDR1 MDHEN, CDR2 SYDVKM. The CDR3 is 14 amino acids. Trimming pared 3 bases from V and 1 base from J, leaving 7 bases between. Study results and limitations: About five TRBV segments, including TRBV5-6, TRBV5-1 and TRBV20-1, were more frequent in patients than controls.

The sample comprised blood. The sequence derives from a girl aged 10-17 years with multiple sclerosis. This chain uses TRBV28 with TRBJ1-5; D is uncertain. The CDR3 nucleotides are TGTGCCAGCAGTTTCCATCGGAGCAATCAGCCCCAGCATTTT. It specifies CASSFHRSNQPQHF.